The clone carrying this T cell receptor beta chain occurred once. The entry originates in a study of blood T cell repertoires in COVID-19. J was trimmed by 7 bases and V by 6 bases; bases with no gene match: 25. The CDR3 is 19 amino acids. Germline V gene data show CDR1 as PRHDT and CDR2 as FYEKMQ (reference sequence). Per the study methods: Estimation of nucleated cell counts was performed using reference gene primer amplification. The method was immunoSEQ multiplex PCR; TCRdb's version includes in-frame clones alone and lacks a portion of them. V and J calls and clone size come straight from that table; D and trimming were deduced from the DNA. The table includes approximately 47,000 clones, approximately 84% detected once.

The sequence was obtained from a woman aged 80 or over with COVID-19, enrolled during active disease. The sequencing input was peripheral blood. The rearrangement joins TRBV13 to TRBJ2-5, with 8 bases that match TRBD2. CDR3 loop: CASSYERGRGGTRFATQYF. The CDR3 nucleotides read TGTGCCAGCAGTTATGAAAGGGGACGCGGGGGGACAAGATTTGCGACCCAGTACTTC. Variable domain in full (rest from reference TRBV13 and TRBJ2-5): AAGVIQSPRHLIKEKRETATLKCYPIPRHDTVYWYQQGPGQDPQFLISFYEKMQSDKGSIPDRFSAQQFSDYHSELNMSSLELGDSALYFCASSYERGRGGTRFATQYFGPGTRLLVL.